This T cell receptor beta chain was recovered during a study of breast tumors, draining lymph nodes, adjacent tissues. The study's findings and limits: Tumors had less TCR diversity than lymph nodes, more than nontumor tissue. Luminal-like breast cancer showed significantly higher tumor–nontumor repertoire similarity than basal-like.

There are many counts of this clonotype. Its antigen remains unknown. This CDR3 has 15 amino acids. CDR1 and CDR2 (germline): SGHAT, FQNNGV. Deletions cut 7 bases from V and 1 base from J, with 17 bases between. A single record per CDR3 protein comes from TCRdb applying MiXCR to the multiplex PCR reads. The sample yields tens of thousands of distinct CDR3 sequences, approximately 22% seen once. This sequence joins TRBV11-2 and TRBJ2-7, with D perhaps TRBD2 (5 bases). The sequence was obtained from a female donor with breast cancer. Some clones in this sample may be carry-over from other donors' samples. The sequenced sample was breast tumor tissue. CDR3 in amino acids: CASTDGGGGSYEQYF. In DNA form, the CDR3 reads TGTGCCAGCACCGACGGTGGAGGCGGGTCCTACGAGCAGTACTTC.